What follows is one T cell receptor beta chain and its context. This specimen comes from a study of blood T cell repertoires in COVID-19. CDR3 length: 16 amino acids. V lost 1 base, J lost 0 bases, and 9 bases lay in between. The germline V gene has CDR1 LGHDT and CDR2 YNNKEL (reference sequence). Assay used: immunoSEQ multiplex PCR; TCRdb lists only in-frame clones, some missing. The sample shows some 90,000 clones, roughly 80% of them seen only once. The receptor's source is a human donor in a cohort sampled during active COVID-19. Sequencing was performed on peripheral blood. The rearrangement uses TRBV3-1 (or the pseudogene TRBV3-2) and TRBJ2-2, with D possibly TRBD1 on 5 matching bases. The CDR3 spells CASSQGGRANTGELFF. CDR3 sequence (DNA): TGTGCCAGCAGCCAAGGAGGCAGGGCGAACACCGGGGAGCTGTTTTTT.